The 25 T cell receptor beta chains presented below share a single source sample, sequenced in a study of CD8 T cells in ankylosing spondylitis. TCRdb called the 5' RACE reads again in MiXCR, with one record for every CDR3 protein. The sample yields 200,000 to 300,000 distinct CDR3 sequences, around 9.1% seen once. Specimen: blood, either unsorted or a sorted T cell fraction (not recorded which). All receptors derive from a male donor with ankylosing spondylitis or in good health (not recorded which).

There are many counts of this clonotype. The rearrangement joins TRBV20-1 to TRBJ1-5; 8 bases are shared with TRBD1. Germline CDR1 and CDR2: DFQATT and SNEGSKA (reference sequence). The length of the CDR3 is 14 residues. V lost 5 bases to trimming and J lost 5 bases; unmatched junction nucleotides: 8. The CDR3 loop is CSAFRTGRDQPQHF. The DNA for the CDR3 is TGCAGTGCTTTTCGGACAGGGAGGGATCAGCCCCAGCATTTT.

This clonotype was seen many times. The CDR3 loop is CASSPGPGELFF. In DNA, the CDR3 is TGTGCCAGCAGCCCAGGCCCCGGGGAGCTGTTTTTT. V is TRBV5-4 and J is TRBJ2-2; no clear D gene. Trimming pared 4 bases from V and 6 bases from J, leaving 7 bases between. The length of the CDR3 is 12 residues. CDR1 and CDR2 (germline): SGHNT, YYREEE (reference sequence). Full variable domain (remainder filled in from reference TRBV5-4 and TRBJ2-2): ETGVTQSPTHLIKTRGQQVTLRCSSQSGHNTVSWYQQALGQGPQFIFQYYREEENGRGNFPPRFSGLQFPNYSSELNVNALELDDSALYLCASSPGPGELFFGEGSRLTVL.

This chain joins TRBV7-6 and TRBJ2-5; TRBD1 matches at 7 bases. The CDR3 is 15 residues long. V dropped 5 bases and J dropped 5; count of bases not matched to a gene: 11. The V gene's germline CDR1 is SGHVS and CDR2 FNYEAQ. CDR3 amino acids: CASSLHDRARETQYF. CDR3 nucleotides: TGTGCCAGCAGCCTTCATGACAGGGCGAGGGAGACCCAGTACTTC.

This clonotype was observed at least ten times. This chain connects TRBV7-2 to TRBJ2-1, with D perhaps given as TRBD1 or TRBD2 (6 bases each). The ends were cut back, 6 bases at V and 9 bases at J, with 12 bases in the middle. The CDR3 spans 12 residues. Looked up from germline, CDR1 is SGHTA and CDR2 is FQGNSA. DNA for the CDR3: TGTGCCAGCAGGCATCCGGGGGCTGAGCAGTTCTTC. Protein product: CASRHPGAEQFF.

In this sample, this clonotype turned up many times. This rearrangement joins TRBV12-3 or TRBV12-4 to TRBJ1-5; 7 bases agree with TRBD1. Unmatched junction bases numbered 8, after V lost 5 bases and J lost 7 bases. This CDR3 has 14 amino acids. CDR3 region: CASSPDRVGQPQHF. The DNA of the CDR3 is TGTGCCAGCAGTCCAGACAGGGTAGGCCAGCCCCAGCATTTT.

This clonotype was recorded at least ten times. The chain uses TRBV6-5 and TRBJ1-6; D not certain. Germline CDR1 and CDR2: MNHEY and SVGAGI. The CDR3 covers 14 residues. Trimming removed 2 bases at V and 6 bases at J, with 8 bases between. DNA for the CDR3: TGTGCCAGCAGTTACCGGGCTAGTAATTCACCCCTCCACTTT. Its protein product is CASSYRASNSPLHF.

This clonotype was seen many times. The CDR3 nucleotides read TGTGCCAGCAGCGGTAGCGGGAGTGGTACCGGGGAGCTGTTTTTT. Amino acids: CASSGSGSGTGELFF. J is TRBJ2-2 and V is TRBV7-8; 9 nucleotides agree with TRBD2. The CDR3 spans 15 residues. V shed 5 bases, J shed 5 bases, and the junction held 6 bases outside the gene matches. The germline gives CDR1 SGHVS, CDR2 FQNEAQ.

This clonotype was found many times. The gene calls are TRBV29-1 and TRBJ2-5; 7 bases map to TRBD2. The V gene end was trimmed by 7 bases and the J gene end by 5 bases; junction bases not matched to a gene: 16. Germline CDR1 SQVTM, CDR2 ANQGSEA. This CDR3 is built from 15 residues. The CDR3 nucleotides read TGCAGCGCCCAGCGGGACCTTTGGAGCTATGAGACCCAGTACTTC. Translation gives CSAQRDLWSYETQYF.

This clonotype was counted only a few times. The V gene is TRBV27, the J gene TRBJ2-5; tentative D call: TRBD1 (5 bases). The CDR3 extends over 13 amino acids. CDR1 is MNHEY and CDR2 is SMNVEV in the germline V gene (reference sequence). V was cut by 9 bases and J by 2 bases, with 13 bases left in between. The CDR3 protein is CASSYDRQETQYF. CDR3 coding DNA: TGTGCCAGTTCCTACGACAGACAAGAGACCCAGTACTTC.

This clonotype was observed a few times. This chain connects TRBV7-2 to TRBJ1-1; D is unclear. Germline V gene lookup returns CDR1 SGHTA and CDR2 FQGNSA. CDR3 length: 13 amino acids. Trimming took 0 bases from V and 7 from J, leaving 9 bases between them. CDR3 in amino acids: CASSLAGVGEAFF. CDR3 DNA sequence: TGTGCCAGCAGCTTAGCGGGCGTGGGTGAAGCTTTCTTT.

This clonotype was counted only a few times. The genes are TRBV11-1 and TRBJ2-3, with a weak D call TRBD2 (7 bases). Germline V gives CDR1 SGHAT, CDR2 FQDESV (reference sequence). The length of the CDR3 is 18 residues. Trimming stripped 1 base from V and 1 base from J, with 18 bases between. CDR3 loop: CASSLEVWGGPRTDTQYF. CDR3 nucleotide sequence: TGTGCCAGCAGCTTAGAGGTGTGGGGGGGGCCCCGCACAGATACGCAGTATTTT.

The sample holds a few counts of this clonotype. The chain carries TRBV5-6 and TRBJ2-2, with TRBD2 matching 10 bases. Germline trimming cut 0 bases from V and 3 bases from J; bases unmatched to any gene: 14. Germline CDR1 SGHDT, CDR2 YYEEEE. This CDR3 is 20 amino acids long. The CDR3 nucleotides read TGTGCCAGCAGCTTGGCCGAAGCGGGGGGGCCGCTTGGTCACACCGGGGAGCTGTTTTTT. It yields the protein CASSLAEAGGPLGHTGELFF.

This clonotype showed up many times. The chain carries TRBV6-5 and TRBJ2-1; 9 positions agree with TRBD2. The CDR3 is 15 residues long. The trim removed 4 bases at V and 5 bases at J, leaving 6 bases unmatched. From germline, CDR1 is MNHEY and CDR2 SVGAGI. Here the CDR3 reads CASSWTAGGNNEQFF. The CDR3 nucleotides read TGTGCCAGCAGTTGGACAGCGGGGGGAAACAATGAGCAGTTCTTC.

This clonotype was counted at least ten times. CDR3 coding DNA: TGCAGTGCTAGAGACAGCGACAGAGGCTCCTATAATTCACCCCTCCACTTT. Translation gives CSARDSDRGSYNSPLHF. V is TRBV20-1 and J is TRBJ1-6, with D perhaps matching TRBD1 (5 bases). The V and J ends lost 0 bases and 0 bases respectively, with 12 bases between them. The germline V gene has CDR1 DFQATT and CDR2 SNEGSKA (reference sequence). The CDR3 loop spans 17 amino acids.

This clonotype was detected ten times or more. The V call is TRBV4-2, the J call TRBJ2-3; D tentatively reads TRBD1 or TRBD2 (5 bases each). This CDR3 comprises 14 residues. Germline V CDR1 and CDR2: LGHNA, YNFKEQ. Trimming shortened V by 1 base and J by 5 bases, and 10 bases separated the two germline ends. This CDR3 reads CASSQARGLDTQYF. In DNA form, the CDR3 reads TGTGCCAGCAGCCAAGCCCGGGGCTTAGATACGCAGTATTTT.

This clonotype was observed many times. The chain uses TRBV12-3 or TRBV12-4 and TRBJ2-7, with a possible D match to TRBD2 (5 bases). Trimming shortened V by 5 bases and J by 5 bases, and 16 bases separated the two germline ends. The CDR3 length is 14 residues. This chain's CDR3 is CASSPGGSVNEQYF. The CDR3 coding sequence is TGTGCCAGCAGTCCCGGAGGTAGTGTCAACGAGCAGTACTTC.

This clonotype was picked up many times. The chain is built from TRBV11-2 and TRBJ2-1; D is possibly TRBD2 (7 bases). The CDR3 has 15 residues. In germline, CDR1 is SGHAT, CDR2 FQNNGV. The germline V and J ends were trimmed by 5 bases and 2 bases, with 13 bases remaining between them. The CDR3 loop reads CASSRGAATYNEQFF. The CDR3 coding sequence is TGTGCCAGCAGCCGGGGGGCGGCTACCTACAATGAGCAGTTCTTC.

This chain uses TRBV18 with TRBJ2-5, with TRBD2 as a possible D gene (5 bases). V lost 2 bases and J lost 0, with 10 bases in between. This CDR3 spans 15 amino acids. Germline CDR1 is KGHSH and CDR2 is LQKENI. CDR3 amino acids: CASSPAGWYQETQYF. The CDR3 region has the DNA TGTGCCAGCTCACCAGCGGGCTGGTACCAAGAGACCCAGTACTTC.

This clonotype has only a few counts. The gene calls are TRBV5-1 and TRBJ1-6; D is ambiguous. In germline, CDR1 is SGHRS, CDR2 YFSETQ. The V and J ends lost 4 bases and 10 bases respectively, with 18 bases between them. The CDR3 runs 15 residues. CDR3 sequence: CASSGTLGGESPLHF. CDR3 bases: TGCGCCAGCAGCGGCACCCTCGGAGGTGAATCACCCCTCCACTTT.

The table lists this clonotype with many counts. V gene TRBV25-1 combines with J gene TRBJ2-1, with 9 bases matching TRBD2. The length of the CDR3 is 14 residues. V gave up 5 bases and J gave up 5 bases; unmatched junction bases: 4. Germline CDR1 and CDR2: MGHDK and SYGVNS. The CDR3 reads CASSKRGDNNEQFF. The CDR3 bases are TGTGCCAGCAGTAAGCGGGGGGATAACAATGAGCAGTTCTTC.

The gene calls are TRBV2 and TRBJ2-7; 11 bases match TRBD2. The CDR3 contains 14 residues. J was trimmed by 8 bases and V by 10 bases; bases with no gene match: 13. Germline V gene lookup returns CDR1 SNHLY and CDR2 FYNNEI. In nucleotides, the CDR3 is TGTGCCACCCTATCGACCGGGACTAGCGGCAAGCAGTACTTC. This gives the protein CATLSTGTSGKQYF.

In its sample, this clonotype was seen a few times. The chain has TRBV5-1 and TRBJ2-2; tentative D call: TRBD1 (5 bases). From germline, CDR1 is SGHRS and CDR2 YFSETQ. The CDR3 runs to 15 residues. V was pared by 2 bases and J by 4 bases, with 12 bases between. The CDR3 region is CASSFLGHSTGELFF. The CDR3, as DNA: TGCGCCAGCAGCTTTTTAGGACATTCCACCGGGGAGCTGTTTTTT.

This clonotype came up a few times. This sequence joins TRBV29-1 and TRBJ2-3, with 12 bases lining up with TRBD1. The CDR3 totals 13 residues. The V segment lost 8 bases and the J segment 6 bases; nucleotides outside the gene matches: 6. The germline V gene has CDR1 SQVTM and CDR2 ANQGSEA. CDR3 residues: CSLRGQGADTQYF. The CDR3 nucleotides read TGCAGCCTGCGGGGACAGGGGGCTGATACGCAGTATTTT.

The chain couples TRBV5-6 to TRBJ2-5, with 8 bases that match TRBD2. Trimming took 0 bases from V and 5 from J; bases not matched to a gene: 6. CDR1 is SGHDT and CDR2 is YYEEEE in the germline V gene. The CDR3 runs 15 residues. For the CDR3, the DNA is TGTGCCAGCAGCTTGGGCGGGAGGTTCCGGGAGACCCAGTACTTC. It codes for CASSLGGRFRETQYF. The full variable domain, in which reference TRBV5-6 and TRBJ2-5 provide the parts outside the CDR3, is DAGVTQSPTHLIKTRGQQVTLRCSPKSGHDTVSWYQQALGQGPQFIFQYYEEEERQRGNFPDRFSGHQFPNYSSELNVNALLLGDSALYLCASSLGGRFRETQYFGPGTRLLVL.

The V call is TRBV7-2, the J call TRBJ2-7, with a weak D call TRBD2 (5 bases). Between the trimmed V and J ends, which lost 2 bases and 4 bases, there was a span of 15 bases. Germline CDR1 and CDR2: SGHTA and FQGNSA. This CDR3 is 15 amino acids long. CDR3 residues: CASSLRPSGGYEQYF. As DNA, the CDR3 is TGTGCCAGCAGCTTACGGCCGAGCGGCGGTTACGAGCAGTACTTC.